A single sample is the source of the 32 T cell receptor beta chains below, sequenced in a study of cytomegalovirus exposure and HLA in healthy donors. Use of 60 Vbeta and 13 Jbeta primers characterized the PCR. Produced via immunoSEQ multiplex PCR; TCRdb's table is partial and in-frame only. The profile covers about 130,000 clones, with approximately 84% appearing a single time and approximately 2.6% taken by the ten largest. The sequencing sample was made of PBMCs. These receptors were taken from a boy younger than 10 in good health and CMV-seronegative.

The V gene is TRBV6-1, the J gene TRBJ1-2, with TRBD1 as a possible D gene (5 bases). There are 13 residues in the CDR3. Trimming removed 6 bases from V and 2 bases from J, with 10 bases in between. Per germline, CDR1 MNHNS and CDR2 SASEGT. The CDR3 sequence is CASSRASNYGYTF. The CDR3 region has the DNA TGTGCCAGCAGCAGGGCCTCCAACTATGGCTACACCTTC.

The chain is built from TRBV7-2 and TRBJ1-1; D is unresolved. Trimming stripped 5 bases from V and 1 base from J, with 11 bases between. Germline CDR1 is SGHTA and CDR2 is FQGNSA. The CDR3 sequence is 14 residues long. CDR3 nucleotides: TGTGCCAGCAGCCCCCGTCAGAAGAACACTGAAGCTTTCTTT. It is translated as CASSPRQKNTEAFF.

This rearrangement joins TRBV18 to TRBJ1-3, with 7 positions matching TRBD1. V lost 3 bases and J lost 0; bases outside the gene matches: 14. Per the germline V gene, CDR1 is KGHSH and CDR2 is LQKENI. This CDR3 region has 19 residues. The DNA for the CDR3 is TGTGCCAGCTCACCGCAGTCCCACAGGGGCCGAACCTCTGGAAACACCATATATTTT. Translation gives CASSPQSHRGRTSGNTIYF.

The chain recombines TRBV5-1 with TRBJ2-1; 10 positions match TRBD2. J was trimmed by 7 bases and V by 4 bases; bases with no gene match: 14. The CDR3 consists of 17 residues. Germline V gene sequence: CDR1 SGHRS, CDR2 YFSETQ. CDR3 loop: CASSIRPGLAFGNEQFF. CDR3 nucleotide sequence: TGCGCCAGCAGCATCCGACCGGGACTAGCGTTTGGGAATGAGCAGTTCTTC.

The chain employs TRBV5-4 and TRBJ1-2; no clear D. CDR3 length: 13 residues. Germline CDR1 and CDR2: SGHNT and YYREEE (reference sequence). Trimming took 4 bases from V and 4 from J, leaving 11 bases between them. CDR3 amino acids: CASSQRPLYGYTF. The CDR3 DNA follows: TGTGCCAGCAGCCAGAGGCCTCTCTATGGCTACACCTTC.

V is TRBV7-2 and J is TRBJ2-3; a weak D match, TRBD2 (5 bases). This CDR3 has 15 residues. Deletions cut 4 bases from V and 9 bases from J, with 20 bases between. From germline, CDR1 is SGHTA and CDR2 FQGNSA. The CDR3: CASSSATGLPKTQYF. The CDR3 coding sequence is TGTGCCAGCAGCTCCGCGACCGGACTGCCTAAGACGCAGTATTTT.

This sequence joins TRBV4-3 and TRBJ2-1; the match to TRBD2 covers 9 bases. The germline gives CDR1 LGHNA, CDR2 YSLEER. V lost 1 base and J lost 4; bases outside the gene matches: 5. The CDR3 contains 16 residues. The CDR3 region has the DNA TGCGCCAGCAGCCAAGCGACTAGCGGATATTACAATGAGCAGTTCTTC. Its protein product is CASSQATSGYYNEQFF.

The chain is built from TRBV7-9 and TRBJ1-2; no clear D. Germline CDR1 reads SEHNR; CDR2 reads FQNEAQ (reference sequence). This CDR3 has 12 residues. Trimming left V 5 bases short and J 5 bases short, with 9 bases between. CDR3 residues: CASSPPFYGYTF. The CDR3, as DNA: TGTGCCAGCAGCCCCCCTTTTTATGGCTACACCTTC.

V usage is TRBV5-8 and J usage is TRBJ2-7; perhaps TRBD2 as D (5 bases). This CDR3 is 12 amino acids long. CDR1 and CDR2 from the germline V gene are SGHTS and YDEGEE. V was cut by 9 bases and J by 12 bases, with 22 bases left in between. This CDR3 reads CATSRRVTASYV. The CDR3 DNA reads TGTGCCACCTCGCGGCGGGTTACCGCCTCGTACGTC.

For this clone: An end of the junction does not agree with germline; a read error may underlie this. This rearrangement joins TRBV7-9 to TRBJ2-1; 12 bases are a match to TRBD2. Germline V gives CDR1 SEHNR, CDR2 FQNEAQ (reference sequence). The CDR3 length is 14 residues. CDR3 coding DNA: TGTTCCAGCAGCCTTTCGACTAGCGGGGGTGAGCAGTTCTTC. Its translation: CSSSLSTSGGEQFF.

Points on this clone: One end of the junction is discordant with germline, which a read error may explain. The J gene is TRBJ2-3, the V gene TRBV7-9; 9 bases align to TRBD1. The CDR3 totals 16 residues. Germline lookup yields CDR1 SEHNR and CDR2 FQNEAQ (reference sequence). In DNA form, the CDR3 reads TGTTCCAGCAGCCCCTCGACAGGGGGGAAGGAAGATACGCAGTATTTT. Residues: CSSSPSTGGKEDTQYF.

The gene calls are TRBV5-5 and TRBJ1-2; 10 bases line up with TRBD1. The CDR3 runs 17 residues. The V gene's germline CDR1 is SGHKS and CDR2 YYEKEE (reference sequence). The ends lost 1 base at V and 4 bases at J; junction bases unmatched: 10. The CDR3 sequence: CASSLWGQGRDGYGYTF. The CDR3 DNA is TGTGCCAGCAGCTTGTGGGGACAGGGGAGGGACGGCTATGGCTACACCTTC.

The V and J genes are TRBV2 and TRBJ2-7, with TRBD1 matching over 8 bases. CDR1 and CDR2 from the germline V gene are SNHLY and FYNNEI. The CDR3 totals 14 residues. V was pared by 2 bases and J by 5 bases, with 5 bases of the junction left unmatched. The chain's CDR3 is CASSERQGAHEQYV. In DNA form, the CDR3 reads TGTGCCAGCAGTGAACGGCAGGGGGCCCACGAGCAGTACGTC.

The chain combines TRBV7-6 with TRBJ2-1; 8 bases match TRBD1. Germline CDR1 reads SGHVS; CDR2 reads FNYEAQ. This CDR3 comprises 15 residues. Germline trimming cut 3 bases from V and 8 bases from J; bases unmatched to any gene: 9. CDR3 in amino acids: CASSFRGLTFDEQFF. The CDR3 DNA reads TGTGCCAGCAGCTTCAGGGGGCTTACATTTGATGAGCAGTTCTTC.

The V call is TRBV19, the J call TRBJ1-5; 10 bases match TRBD1. The CDR3 is 16 residues long. J gave up 3 bases and V 5 bases, and 7 bases lay outside the gene matches. Germline CDR1 reads LNHDA; CDR2 reads SQIVND (reference sequence). CDR3 coding DNA: TGTGCCAGTAGTTCCCGGGACAGGGGCCTCAATCAGCCCCAGCATTTT. It translates to CASSSRDRGLNQPQHF.

The chain carries TRBV9 and TRBJ2-1; weak D call: TRBD2 (5 bases). The V gene's germline CDR1 is SGDLS and CDR2 YYNGEE. The CDR3 runs 13 residues. The germline V and J ends were trimmed by 4 bases and 13 bases, with 18 bases remaining between them. The CDR3 DNA is TGTGCCAGCAGCCCCACCCGGGGTTCCCGACAGTTCTTC. Encoded protein: CASSPTRGSRQFF.

The chain joins TRBV2 to TRBJ2-1, with D unresolved. The germline V gene has CDR1 SNHLY and CDR2 FYNNEI. Trimming cost V 0 bases and J 9 bases, with 12 bases left between them. This CDR3 comprises 14 residues. Here the CDR3 DNA reads TGTGCCAGCAGTGAAGCTGAGAGCCCAACTGAGCAGTTCTTC. It encodes CASSEAESPTEQFF.

V gene TRBV13 combines with J gene TRBJ1-2; D is ambiguous. V was trimmed by 3 bases and J by 6 bases, leaving 11 bases between them. This CDR3 has 13 amino acids. In germline, CDR1 is PRHDT, CDR2 FYEKMQ (reference sequence). CDR3 amino acids: CASSFTGSDGYTF. The CDR3 bases are TGTGCCAGCAGCTTTACGGGGAGCGATGGCTACACCTTC.

This chain joins TRBV5-4 and TRBJ2-1, with 7 positions matching TRBD2. The trim removed 5 bases at V and 0 bases at J, leaving 5 bases unmatched. The CDR3 length is 15 residues. The V gene's germline CDR1 is SGHNT and CDR2 YYREEE (reference sequence). CDR3 protein: CASRFGGGSYNEQFF. CDR3 bases: TGTGCCAGCAGGTTTGGGGGGGGCTCCTACAATGAGCAGTTCTTC.

The CDR3, as DNA: TGTGCCAGCAGTGCGGGAGGGCCCTACAATGAGCAGTTCTTC. Translated, it gives CASSAGGPYNEQFF. This rearrangement joins TRBV6-4 to TRBJ2-1; 8 bases are shared with TRBD2. The V gene's germline CDR1 is MRHNA and CDR2 SNTAGT. J lost 2 bases, V lost 4 bases, and 1 base had no gene match. CDR3 length: 14 amino acids.

In DNA, the CDR3 is TGTGCCAGCTCACCACCCGGTCAGGGAACTGAAGCTTTCTTT. Residues: CASSPPGQGTEAFF. This chain uses TRBV18 with TRBJ1-1, with D perhaps matching TRBD1 (5 bases). CDR3 length equals 14 residues. The V end lost 0 bases, the J end lost 5 bases, and 10 bases lay between the germline ends. Germline V gene sequence: CDR1 KGHSH, CDR2 LQKENI.

The chain couples TRBV30 to TRBJ2-7; 9 bases align to TRBD1. The V gene end was trimmed by 5 bases and the J gene end by 5 bases; junction bases not matched to a gene: 13. The germline V gene encodes CDR1 GTSNPN and CDR2 SVGIG (reference sequence). The CDR3 consists of 15 residues. CDR3 amino acids: CAWAHDGTGFNEQYF. The CDR3 region has the DNA TGTGCCTGGGCCCACGACGGGACAGGGTTCAACGAGCAGTACTTC. Full variable domain (missing parts from reference TRBV30 and TRBJ2-7): SQTIHQWPATLVQPVGSPLSLECTVEGTSNPNLYWYRQAAGRGLQLLFYSVGIGQISSEVPQNLSASRPQDRQFILSSKKLLLSDSGFYLCAWAHDGTGFNEQYFGPGTRLTVT.

In the case of this clone: The sample carries other DNA sequences with the same CDR3. V usage is TRBV5-1 and J usage is TRBJ2-5; 7 bases map to TRBD1. The CDR3 is 14 amino acids. Germline CDR1 and CDR2: SGHRS and YFSETQ. With V trimmed by 0 bases and J by 2 bases, 1 base remained unmatched. In nucleotides, the CDR3 is TGCGCCAGCAGCTTGGTGGGACAGCAAGAGACCCAGTACTTC. Protein: CASSLVGQQETQYF. Supplemented by reference TRBV5-1 and TRBJ2-5, the full variable domain reads KAGVTQTPRYLIKTRGQQVTLSCSPISGHRSVSWYQQTPGQGLQFLFEYFSETQRNKGNFPGRFSGRQFSNSRSEMNVSTLELGDSALYLCASSLVGQQETQYFGPGTRLLVL.

The V gene is TRBV5-6, the J gene TRBJ2-3, with TRBD2 matching 12 bases. The CDR3 length is 15 residues. Unmatched junction bases numbered 4, after V lost 4 bases and J lost 4 bases. The germline V gene encodes CDR1 SGHDT and CDR2 YYEEEE. In DNA form, the CDR3 reads TGTGCCAGCAGCCGGACTAGCGGGACATCAGATACGCAGTATTTT. The encoded protein is CASSRTSGTSDTQYF. Based on the CDR3 plus reference TRBV5-6 and TRBJ2-3, the full variable domain is DAGVTQSPTHLIKTRGQQVTLRCSPKSGHDTVSWYQQALGQGPQFIFQYYEEEERQRGNFPDRFSGHQFPNYSSELNVNALLLGDSALYLCASSRTSGTSDTQYFGPGTRLTVL.

The count of this clone is one. This chain joins TRBV6-6 and TRBJ2-5, with TRBD1 as a possible D gene (5 bases). The J call is doubtful: the DNA matches TRBJ2-7 better. The CDR3 contains 13 residues. The germline V gene has CDR1 MNHNY and CDR2 SVGAGI (reference sequence). The CDR3 here is CASSYDSLYEQYF. CDR3 bases: TGTGCCAGCAGTTACGACAGTTTATACGAGCAGTACTTC.

The chain uses TRBV7-9 and TRBJ2-1; D is uncertain. This CDR3 region has 14 residues. V was shortened by 7 bases and J by 4 bases, with 14 bases between the two germline ends. Germline V gene sequence: CDR1 SEHNR, CDR2 FQNEAQ (reference sequence). The DNA of the CDR3 is TGTGCCAGCACCAACGACTCGCCATACAATGAGCAGTTCTTC. It specifies CASTNDSPYNEQFF. Looking up the rest from reference TRBV7-9 and TRBJ2-1 gives the full variable domain: DTGVSQNPRHKITKRGQNVTFRCDPISEHNRLYWYRQTLGQGPEFLTYFQNEAQLEKSRLLSDRFSAERPKGSFSTLEIQRTEQGDSAMYLCASTNDSPYNEQFFGPGTRLTVL.

The chain couples TRBV19 to TRBJ2-1, with D tentatively TRBD2 (5 bases). V was trimmed by 3 bases and J by 0 bases, leaving 12 bases between them. The CDR3 spans 16 residues. Germline V CDR1 and CDR2: LNHDA, SQIVND (reference sequence). DNA of the CDR3: TGTGCCAGTAGTATTTCTCGGAGGATCTCCTACAATGAGCAGTTCTTC. It codes for CASSISRRISYNEQFF.

The J gene is TRBJ1-2, the V gene TRBV15; the match to TRBD1 covers 8 bases. V trimming: 0 bases; J trimming: 6 bases; junction bases outside the gene matches: 6. The CDR3 totals 15 residues. The V gene's germline CDR1 is LNHNV and CDR2 YYDKDF (reference sequence). This CDR3 is CATSRDRGRENGYTF. The CDR3 DNA sequence: TGTGCCACCAGCAGAGACAGGGGGCGGGAAAATGGCTACACCTTC.

The chain carries TRBV9 and TRBJ1-4; the match to TRBD1 covers 10 bases. V trimming: 3 bases; J trimming: 8 bases; junction bases outside the gene matches: 7. Per germline, CDR1 SGDLS and CDR2 YYNGEE. The length of the CDR3 is 15 residues. The CDR3 nucleotides are TGTGCCAGCAGCGAGGGGACAGGGGTAGGAGAAAAACTGTTTTTT. This encodes CASSEGTGVGEKLFF.

The chain has TRBV6-5 and TRBJ2-3; 11 bases map to TRBD2. This CDR3 region has 15 residues. Germline CDR1 and CDR2: MNHEY and SVGAGI. Unmatched junction bases numbered 4, after V lost 7 bases and J lost 1 base. DNA of the CDR3: TGTGCCAGCACCGTACTAGCGGGGGGCACAGATACGCAGTATTTT. Its translation: CASTVLAGGTDTQYF.

This rearrangement joins TRBV30 to TRBJ1-2; D is unclear. The CDR3 is 12 residues long. The V gene lost 3 bases and the J gene lost 6 bases, with 11 bases spanning the gap. The germline V gene has CDR1 GTSNPN and CDR2 SVGIG (reference sequence). CDR3 in DNA: TGTGCCTGGAGAGAGGGCCCGGATGGCTACACCTTC. Translating it yields CAWREGPDGYTF.

This rearrangement joins TRBV6-4 to TRBJ1-2; 10 bases map to TRBD1. The CDR3 is 15 amino acids. V was pared by 0 bases and J by 6 bases, with 4 bases of the junction left unmatched. In germline, CDR1 is MRHNA, CDR2 SNTAGT. The CDR3 DNA sequence: TGTGCCAGCAGTGACTCGACAGGGGGCCTAGATGGCTACACCTTC. It encodes CASSDSTGGLDGYTF.